This is a list of T cell receptor beta chains from one sample in a study of OX40 agonist ivuxolimab in advanced cancers. Here immunoSEQ multiplex PCR was the method, and the copy in TCRdb shows in-frame clones only, minus some. The sample holds 80,000 to 100,000 clones, about 90% seen once. Sequenced here: CD4+ or CD8+ T cells sorted from blood, sampled in a trial of the OX40 agonist ivuxolimab. The receptors come from an adult with an advanced solid tumor such as melanoma, head and neck, liver or kidney cancer. Both conserved end residues are part of each CDR3. D genes are given only for firm matches. Part of the rows lack a size; the others show once, few, many or a class for expanded clones.

J gene | clone size | V gene | D gene | CDR3 length | CDR3 DNA | CDR3 protein
TRBJ2-7 | - | TRBV6-5 | - | 14 | TGTGCCAGCTGGGACTCCTCATCCCCCTACGAGCAGTACTTC | CASWDSSSPYEQYF
TRBJ2-4 | - | TRBV27 | - | 12 | TGTGCCAGCAGTTTCCAGGGAAACATTCAGTACTTC | CASSFQGNIQYF
TRBJ2-1 | - | TRBV20-1 | - | 11 | TGCAGTGCTAGAGGGCGGGTTGAGCAGTTCTTC | CSARGRVEQFF
TRBJ2-3 | - | TRBV7-3 | - | 15 | TGTGCCAGCAGCTCCCGCGGTCTTAGCACAGATACGCAGTATTTT | CASSSRGLSTDTQYF
TRBJ2-7 | - | TRBV19 | - | 14 | TGTGCCAGTAGTCTTGAACCAGGGGTCTACGAGCAGTACTTC | CASSLEPGVYEQYF
TRBJ2-5 | - | TRBV11-2 | TRBD2 | 14 | TGTGCCAGCAGCCCACCGGGACTACTCGAGACCCAGTACTTC | CASSPPGLLETQYF
TRBJ2-1 | - | TRBV4-2 | TRBD1 | 16 | TGTGCCAGCAGCCAGGAAGGGGGCTCCTCCTACAATGAGCAGTTCTTC | CASSQEGGSSYNEQFF
TRBJ1-1 | - | TRBV10-3 | - | 16 | TGTGCCATCAGCGGAGCCCCAGGGGCCATGAACACTGAAGCTTTCTTT | CAISGAPGAMNTEAFF
TRBJ1-3 | - | TRBV5-1 | - | 17 | TGCGCCAGCAGCTTACCGGGGACATCCAGCTCTGGAAACACCATATATTTT | CASSLPGTSSSGNTIYF
TRBJ2-5 | - | TRBV11-3 | TRBD1 | 13 | TGTGCCAGCAGCCTGACAGGGGCGGAGACCCAGTACTTC | CASSLTGAETQYF
TRBJ2-5 | - | TRBV27 | TRBD1 | 16 | TGTGCCAGCAGTGCAACGGGATCAGGGGGAAGAGAGACCCAGTACTTC | CASSATGSGGRETQYF
TRBJ1-5 | few | TRBV6-1 | - | 13 | TGTGCCAGCAGTGACAGGCGAAATCAGCCCCAGCATTTT | CASSDRRNQPQHF
TRBJ2-2 | - | TRBV19 | - | 11 | TGTGCCAGTAGGGTTACCGGGGAGCTGTTTTTT | CASRVTGELFF
TRBJ2-1 | once | TRBV7-3 | - | 14 | TGTGCCAGCAGCCCAGCGGGTACCTACAATGAGCAGTTCTTC | CASSPAGTYNEQFF
TRBJ2-7 | - | TRBV6-5 | - | 11 | TGTGCCATCCAAGGCGGGGCCGTCGCGTACTTC | CAIQGGAVAYF
TRBJ2-2 | - | TRBV2 | TRBD1 | 14 | TGTGCCAGCACCCTGACAGGGGGGACCGGGGAGCTGTTTTTT | CASTLTGGTGELFF
TRBJ2-3 | - | TRBV13 | TRBD2 | 16 | TGTGCCAGCAGCTACCTAGCGGGAGGGTATCAGGATACGCAGTATTTT | CASSYLAGGYQDTQYF
TRBJ2-7 | once | TRBV6-5 | TRBD1 | 15 | TGTGCCAGCAGCCCCCCTAGACAGGGGGCCTACGAGCAGTACTTC | CASSPPRQGAYEQYF